The rows below give T cell receptor beta chains drawn from one sample of a study of blood T cell repertoires in COVID-19. TCRdb keeps only in-frame clones here, not all; method: immunoSEQ multiplex PCR. The table has around 360,000 clones, around 87% seen once. Source material: PBMCs or T cells enriched from blood (not recorded which). The receptor set was obtained from a man aged 35 to 55 in a cohort exposed to, infected with or recovered from COVID-19 (not recorded which). CDR3s include the opening cysteine and the closing phenylalanine or tryptophan. D genes are given only for firm matches. Only part of the rows carry a size: once, few, many, or a class if the clone is expanded.

j_call v_call clone_size d_call cdr3_nt cdr3_aa
TRBJ2-7 TRBV18 . TRBD1 TGTGCCAGCTCACGGGACAGGTCCTCCGAGCAGTACTTC CASSRDRSSEQYF
TRBJ2-2 TRBV7-3 once . TGTGCCAGCAGCTTATCGGCTGTGGGAGCGGGTTGGACCGGGGAGCTGTTTTTT CASSLSAVGAGWTGELFF
TRBJ2-7 TRBV27 . . TGTGCCAGCAGTCAAAGCCGGGACATCTCCTACGAGCAGTACTTC CASSQSRDISYEQYF
TRBJ2-7 TRBV4-1 . TRBD2 TGCGCCAGCAGCCAAACAAGAGGGACTAGCGGGTATTACGAGCAGTACTTC CASSQTRGTSGYYEQYF
TRBJ2-6 TRBV7-2 . . TGTGCCAGCAGCTTAGGTCAGACTGGGGCCAACGTCCTGACTTTC CASSLGQTGANVLTF
TRBJ2-5 TRBV7-2 . TRBD2 TGTGCCAGCAGCTTCAAACCCGGGACTAGCCGGGCACAAGAGACCCAGTACTTC CASSFKPGTSRAQETQYF
TRBJ2-2 TRBV10-2 . TRBD1 TGCGCCAGCAGTCCAGGGGGCTGGGACACCGGGGAGCTGTTTTTT CASSPGGWDTGELFF
TRBJ1-3 TRBV30 . TRBD1 TGTGCCTGGAGCGACCCGGGACAGGGGCGAAGGGGAAACACCATATATTTT CAWSDPGQGRRGNTIYF
TRBJ1-1 TRBV7-9 . TRBD1 TGTGCCAGCAGCCCGGGACAGTCAGCCACTGAAGCTTTCTTT CASSPGQSATEAFF
TRBJ2-3 TRBV5-4 once . TGTGCCAGCAGCTTGTGGGGGGGCACAGATACGCAGTATTTT CASSLWGGTDTQYF
TRBJ1-6 TRBV7-6 . . TGTGCCAGCAGCGGGCCCGATGGGCCCCTCCACTTT CASSGPDGPLHF
TRBJ1-5 TRBV28 . . TGTGCCAGCCAGACAGGAGCGGGACGCAATCAGCCCCAGCATTTT CASQTGAGRNQPQHF
TRBJ1-1 TRBV15 . TRBD1 TGTGCCACCAGCAGACCCGGGACAGGGTTCACTGAAGCTTTCTTT CATSRPGTGFTEAFF
TRBJ1-4 TRBV2 . . TGTGCCAGCACCCTGGGGGGGGCAGGAAAACTGTTTTTT CASTLGGAGKLFF
TRBJ2-3 TRBV10-2 once . TGCGCCAGCACGAACGGAGGGGCAGATACGCAGTATTTT CASTNGGADTQYF
TRBJ2-7 TRBV27 once TRBD2 TGTGCCAGCAGTTTATTTCGCCCGGGGCGGGGGGGAATAGAGCAGTACTTC CASSLFRPGRGGIEQYF
TRBJ1-5 TRBV4-1 . TRBD1 TGCGCCAGCAGTCCAGGGGGCCGGCAGCCCCAGCATTTT CASSPGGRQPQHF
TRBJ2-7 TRBV2 . TRBD2 TGTGCCAGCAGGTCGGAGCGGGAGGCCTACGAGCAGTACTTC CASRSEREAYEQYF
TRBJ2-3 TRBV4-1 . TRBD2 TGCGCCAGCAGCCCGGGACTAGCGTTGAAAGGGTCTGCGGATACGCAGTATTTT CASSPGLALKGSADTQYF
TRBJ1-1 TRBV28 few . TGTGCCAGCAGTTCCGGAGGGACTGAAGCTTTCTTT CASSSGGTEAFF
TRBJ1-4 TRBV7-9 . TRBD1 TGTGCCAGCAGCTCTCAGGGGGCAACTAATGAAAAACTGTTTTTT CASSSQGATNEKLFF
TRBJ2-7 TRBV11-2 . . TGTGCCAGCAGCTTAGCAGGGCAGGGGGGTTCCTACGAGCAGTACTTC CASSLAGQGGSYEQYF
TRBJ2-1 TRBV10-2 . . TGCGCCAGCAGAATAGAGAGGACTACCCAAAATGAGCAGTTCTTC CASRIERTTQNEQFF
TRBJ1-5 TRBV6-1 . TRBD1 TGTGCCAGCAGTCCCGCAGGGGGGAATCAGCCCCAGCATTTT CASSPAGGNQPQHF
TRBJ2-7 TRBV15 few . TGTGCCACCAGCACGAGACAGTCCTCCTACGAGCAGTACTTC CATSTRQSSYEQYF
TRBJ1-2 TRBV18 . TRBD1 TGTGCCAGCTCACCAAGGGACAGGGGAAGTAACTATGGCTACACCTTC CASSPRDRGSNYGYTF
TRBJ1-2 TRBV9 once . TGTGCCAGCAGCGTAGTCGACAGGCCCTATGGCTACACCTTC CASSVVDRPYGYTF
TRBJ1-1 TRBV18 few TRBD1 TGTGCCAGCTCAACAGGGGTGAACACTGAAGCTTTCTTT CASSTGVNTEAFF
TRBJ2-3 TRBV10-3 . TRBD2 TGTGCCATCAGTGGGACCCTGGAGGCTAGCGGGAAAGTATTGACAGATACGCAGTATTTT CAISGTLEASGKVLTDTQYF
TRBJ2-1 TRBV5-1 . TRBD1 TGCGCCAGCCGCTGGACAGGGACCTACAATGAGCAGTTCTTC CASRWTGTYNEQFF
TRBJ2-1 TRBV4-2 . TRBD2 TGTGCCAGCAGCCCCACAGGAGCTAGCGGTTACAATGAGCAGTTCTTC CASSPTGASGYNEQFF
TRBJ2-1 TRBV15 many TRBD1 TGTGCCACCAGCAGAGGAGGACAGGACGAGCTGAATGAGCAGTTCTTC CATSRGGQDELNEQFF
TRBJ1-5 TRBV2 few TRBD1 TGTGCCAGCGACAAGGGACAGTCCTCTAATCAGCCCCAGCATTTT CASDKGQSSNQPQHF
TRBJ2-3 TRBV9 once TRBD2 TGTGCCAGCAGCGAGACTAGCGGGAGTACAGATACGCAGTATTTT CASSETSGSTDTQYF
TRBJ2-7 TRBV18 . TRBD2 TGTGCCAGCTCAAAGGGACTGGCGGGGACTAGCGGCTTCTACGAGCAGTACTTC CASSKGLAGTSGFYEQYF
TRBJ2-3 TRBV6-5 once TRBD1 TGTGCCAGCAGTTGGACAGGGGAGACAGATACGCAGTATTTT CASSWTGETDTQYF
TRBJ2-5 TRBV5-6 many TRBD1 TGTGCCAGCAGCTTGGTAACAGGGGGCCAAGAGACCCAGTACTTC CASSLVTGGQETQYF
TRBJ1-3 TRBV4-1 . . TGCGCCAGCAGCCATCATCCCCCAGGGCAGGGAGGAAACACCATATATTTT CASSHHPPGQGGNTIYF
TRBJ1-6 TRBV7-9 . TRBD1 TGTGCCAGCAGCTTAAGGGACAGATCCAATTCACCCCTCCACTTT CASSLRDRSNSPLHF
TRBJ1-2 TRBV7-9 . . TGTGCCAGCAGCTTGGTAGTAGGTCGGACCAGCGGCTATGGCTACACCTTC CASSLVVGRTSGYGYTF
TRBJ1-5 TRBV6-5 once . TGTGCCAGCAGTTACGATGCGGGGGCGGGTCAGCCCCAGCATTTT CASSYDAGAGQPQHF
TRBJ1-4 TRBV5-4 once TRBD1 TGTGCCAGCAGCCTCAGGGGGCCAACTAATGAAAAACTGTTTTTT CASSLRGPTNEKLFF
TRBJ2-7 TRBV11-2 . . TGTGCCAGCAGCTTAGAGGGGCGCCACGGGGGCGAGCAGTACTTC CASSLEGRHGGEQYF
TRBJ1-2 TRBV4-1 . TRBD1 TGCGCCAGCAGCCAGCCGGGACAGGGTAACTATGGCTACACCTTC CASSQPGQGNYGYTF
TRBJ1-5 TRBV30 . . TGTGCCTGGAGTCTCCGGGGGACGGGGTATTTTGGCAATCAGCCCCAGCATTTT CAWSLRGTGYFGNQPQHF
TRBJ2-2 TRBV5-1 . . TGCGCCAGCAGCTTGGCCAGGGTCAACACCGGGGAGCTGTTTTTT CASSLARVNTGELFF
TRBJ1-2 TRBV7-9 . TRBD1 TGTGCCAGCAGCCTGGGACAGTTCTATGGCTACACCTTC CASSLGQFYGYTF